The source of this TCR beta chain is a study of siplizumab effects on memory and regulatory T cells. As described, mixed lymphocyte reaction cells underwent coculture at 37°C for a duration of 6 days. TCRdb keeps only in-frame clones here, not all; method: immunoSEQ multiplex PCR. The repertoire consists of around 8,000 clones, with 35% to 40% occurring once and the leading ten covering about 5.8%. A note on this clone: Its antigen remains unidentified.

Losses at the gene ends were 5 bases for V and 0 bases for J; bases not matched to a gene: 4. Germline CDR1 SEHNR, CDR2 FQNEAQ (reference sequence). The CDR3 is 16 amino acids. V usage is TRBV7-9 and J usage is TRBJ2-3; 11 bases are shared with TRBD2. The sample comprised CFSE-low (dividing) CD8+ T cells sorted from an allogeneic mixed lymphocyte reaction. This TCR derives from a human donor in good health; the cells came from an allogeneic mixed lymphocyte reaction. The CDR3 nucleotides are TGTGCCAGCAGCCCGGGGACTAGCGGAAGCACAGATACGCAGTATTTT. This translates into CASSPGTSGSTDTQYF.